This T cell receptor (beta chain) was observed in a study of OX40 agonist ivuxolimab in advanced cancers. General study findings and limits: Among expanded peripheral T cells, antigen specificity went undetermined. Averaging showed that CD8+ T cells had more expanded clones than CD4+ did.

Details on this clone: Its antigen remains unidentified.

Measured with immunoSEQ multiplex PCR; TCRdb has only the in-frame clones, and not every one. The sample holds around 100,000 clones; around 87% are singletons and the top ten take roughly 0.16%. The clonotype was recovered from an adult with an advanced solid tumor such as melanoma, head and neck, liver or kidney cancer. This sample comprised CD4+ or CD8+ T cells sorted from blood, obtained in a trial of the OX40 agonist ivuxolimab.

The CDR3 DNA is TGTGCCAGCAGCTCCTTTGAGACCCAGTACTTC. Its protein is CASSSFETQYF. V usage is TRBV5-4 and J usage is TRBJ2-5, with D hard to call. Germline CDR1 reads SGHNT; CDR2 reads YYREEE (reference sequence). Between the trimmed V and J ends, which lost 3 bases and 5 bases, there was a span of 5 bases. This CDR3 region has 11 residues.